One and the same sample provided the 23 T cell receptor beta chains below, sequenced in a study of tumor-infiltrating lymphocytes in primary liver carcinoma. Unsorted whole blood served as the source of blood RNA, and germline DNA was extracted as well. TCR beta cDNA came from approximately 0.55 ug total RNA, primed with a constant-region primer. Generation of the TCR beta libraries relied on three nested multiplex PCR rounds using slightly modified ARM-PCR. Two initial PCR rounds of ten to eleven cycles each paired TRBV1-TRBV30 forward primers with a C-beta reverse primer. TCRdb reprocessed the multiplex PCR reads via MiXCR and lists one record per CDR3 protein. The sample carries approximately 320,000 distinct CDR3 sequences, around three fifths recorded once. Input material: peripheral blood. The receptor set was obtained from a woman in her twenties or thirties with primary liver carcinoma and hepatitis B virus infection.

To note about this clonotype: The CDR3 does not close with the conserved phenylalanine or tryptophan, likely indicating a read error. V gene TRBV7-9 combines with J gene TRBJ2-7; D unresolved. CDR1 and CDR2 (germline): SEHNR, FQNEAQ (reference sequence). The CDR3 is 12 amino acids. Trimming removed 4 bases at V and 3 bases at J, with 7 bases between. CDR3 sequence (DNA): TGTGCCAGCAGCTCCGGGCTCTACGAGCAGTACCTC. Protein sequence: CASSSGLYEQYL.

Comment on this clonotype: Just one base apart from a much larger clone, this may be a read error. The chain recombines TRBV29-1 with TRBJ2-5; D unclear. The CDR3 runs 15 residues. The germline V gene encodes CDR1 SQVTM and CDR2 ANQGSEA. Deletions cut 0 bases from V and 5 bases from J, with 16 bases between. CDR3 coding DNA: TGCAGCGTTGAAGATGTTTGGGAAAGTTGGGAGACCCAGTACTTC. Translating gives CSVEDVWESWETQYF. Combining the CDR3 with reference TRBV29-1 and TRBJ2-5 gives the whole variable domain SAVISQKPSRDICQRGTSLTIQCQVDSQVTMMFWYRQQPGQSLTLIATANQGSEATYESGFVIDKFPISRPNLTFSTLTVSNMSPEDSSIYLCSVEDVWESWETQYFGPGTRLLVL.

This clonotype showed up just a few times. CDR3 in amino acids: CAISESMAGAVIEQFF. DNA of the CDR3: TGTGCCATCAGTGAGTCGATGGCGGGAGCGGTCATTGAGCAGTTCTTC. This chain uses TRBV10-3 with TRBJ2-1; TRBD2 aligns across 7 bases. Looked up from germline, CDR1 is ENHRY and CDR2 is SYGVKD. This CDR3 is built from 16 residues. The V segment lost 0 bases and the J segment 9 bases; nucleotides outside the gene matches: 11.

As regards this clonotype: Here the CDR3 omits its conserved ending phenylalanine or tryptophan, so a read error is the likely source. V usage is TRBV6-5 and J usage is TRBJ2-2; 9 nucleotides line up with TRBD1. The CDR3 has 14 residues. Germline-derived CDR1 and CDR2 are MNHEY and SVGAGI. V shed 6 bases, J shed 7 bases, and the junction held 6 bases outside the gene matches. Here the CDR3 DNA reads TGTGCCAGCAGGCCGGGACAGGGCGACGGGGAGCTGTTTTCT. It encodes CASRPGQGDGELFS.

Concerning this clonotype itself: A read error is possible here, since a much larger clone lies one base away. The gene calls are TRBV29-1 and TRBJ1-3; D gene uncertain. The CDR3 consists of 15 residues. Germline V gene sequence: CDR1 SQVTM, CDR2 ANQGSEA. In DNA form, the CDR3 reads TGCACCCCCGAAGGCCCCCGTTCATCTGGAAACACCATATATTTT. Its protein is CTPEGPRSSGNTIYF.

Concerning this clonotype itself: A read error is possible here, since a much larger clone lies one base away. The gene calls are TRBV6-1 and TRBJ2-1, with 7 positions matching TRBD1. The V gene end was trimmed by 4 bases and the J gene end by 8 bases; junction bases not matched to a gene: 5. The CDR3 is 13 residues long. The germline V gene encodes CDR1 MNHNS and CDR2 SASEGT. The CDR3 coding sequence is TGTGCCAGCAGTGGTGACAGGGACGATGAGCAGTTCTTC. Its translation is CASSGDRDDEQFF.

About this clonotype itself: One end of the junction is discordant with germline, which a read error may explain. CDR3 sequence (DNA): TGTGCCAACAGTTACTTGCAGGGACGCACAGATACGCAGTATTTT. Residues: CANSYLQGRTDTQYF. The V and J genes are TRBV6-2 or TRBV6-3 and TRBJ2-3; D is perhaps TRBD1 or TRBD2 (5 bases each). The CDR3 has 15 residues. The V gene's germline CDR1 is MNHEY and CDR2 SVGEGT.

Note on this clonotype: Since a much larger clone is just one base distant, this may be a read error. J is TRBJ1-1 and V is TRBV6-5; tentatively, D is TRBD1 (5 bases). V lost 7 bases, J lost 4 bases, and 16 bases lay in between. Germline V CDR1 and CDR2: MNHEY, SVGAGI. This CDR3 is built from 14 residues. CDR3 loop: CASKLDSPTTEAFF. Written as DNA, the CDR3 is TGTGCCAGCAAACTAGACAGCCCAACCACTGAAGCTTTCTTT.

With regard to this clonotype: A junction end diverges from the germline sequence, so it may reflect a read error. This chain joins TRBV11-2 and TRBJ2-2, with D tentatively TRBD1 or TRBD2 (5 bases each). Germline V gene sequence: CDR1 SGHAT, CDR2 FQNNGV. The CDR3 is 15 amino acids. CDR3: CGSSWTSGNTGELFF. CDR3 sequence (DNA): TGTGGCAGCAGCTGGACAAGTGGTAATACCGGGGAGCTGTTTTTC.

In regard to this clonotype: Just one base apart from a much larger clone, this may be a read error. The rearrangement links TRBV12-3 or TRBV12-4 to TRBJ1-2; D is perhaps TRBD1 (5 bases). V lost 7 bases and J 7 bases, leaving 19 bases between the germline ends. The CDR3 sequence is 14 residues long. CDR3 region: CASTDGAVFSGYTF. CDR3 DNA sequence: TGTGCCAGCACCGACGGGGCTGTGTTCAGTGGCTACACCTTC.

Comments on this clonotype: A read error is likely, as this CDR3 ends without the conserved phenylalanine or tryptophan. V and J are TRBV11-1 and TRBJ1-6; D is uncertain. The V gene's germline CDR1 is SGHAT and CDR2 FQDESV (reference sequence). The CDR3 runs to 13 residues. The CDR3 coding sequence is TGTGCCGGCAGCCGGGTGAGGAATTCACCCCTCCACCTT. It is translated as CAGSRVRNSPLHL.

This clonotype was detected only once. V and J are TRBV28 and TRBJ2-7; no clear D. TRBJ2-1 matches the DNA end more closely, so the J call is doubtful. The CDR3 is 13 amino acids. Germline V gene lookup returns CDR1 MDHEN and CDR2 SYDVKM. As DNA, the CDR3 is TGTGCCAGCAGTGATGTATCCTCCTACGAGCAGTTCTTC. This encodes CASSDVSSYEQFF.

J is TRBJ2-7 and V is TRBV6-5; D remains unclear. The CDR3 loop spans 16 amino acids. V gave up 6 bases and J gave up 2 bases, with 20 bases separating them. Germline V gene lookup returns CDR1 MNHEY and CDR2 SVGAGI. CDR3: CASRPPGMRRAYEQYF. The CDR3 coding sequence is TGTGCCAGCAGACCGCCGGGTATGAGAAGAGCCTACGAGCAGTACTTC.

As for this clonotype: Possible read error: a much larger clone is one base away. The rearrangement joins TRBV29-1 to TRBJ1-1; possible D gene TRBD1, 6 bases. The CDR3 contains 13 residues. V lost 8 bases and J lost 1, with 14 bases in between. Germline V lookup: CDR1 SQVTM, CDR2 ANQGSEA. The CDR3 loop reads CSLGGGPNTEAFF. Written as DNA, the CDR3 is TGCAGCCTCGGCGGGGGCCCGAACACTGAAGCTTTCTTT.

This clonotype was observed many times. The chain joins TRBV6-2 or TRBV6-3 to TRBJ2-2, with 9 bases matching TRBD1. The CDR3 has 17 amino acids. V lost 6 bases and J lost 4; bases outside the gene matches: 12. The germline gives CDR1 MNHEY, CDR2 SVGEGT. The CDR3 DNA reads as TGTGCCAGCAGAGCTCCGACCGGGACAGGGAGCACCGGGGAGCTGTTTTTT. Protein sequence: CASRAPTGTGSTGELFF.

This chain links TRBV4-3 with TRBJ2-5; D might be TRBD1 (6 bases). Trimming took off 0 bases at V and 3 bases at J, with 11 bases between the two ends. In germline, CDR1 is LGHNA, CDR2 YSLEER. This CDR3 is 15 amino acids long. CDR3 sequence (DNA): TGCGCCAGCAGCCAAGATTACAGGGAGAAAGAGACCCAGTACTTC. As protein: CASSQDYREKETQYF.

V is TRBV6-2 or TRBV6-3 and J is TRBJ2-1, with 7 bases matching TRBD1. V shed 7 bases, J shed 4 bases, and the junction held 10 bases outside the gene matches. The CDR3 has 15 amino acids. Germline CDR1 reads MNHEY; CDR2 reads SVGEGT. The CDR3 reads CASTPRDSFYNEQFF. CDR3 sequence (DNA): TGTGCCAGCACCCCCCGGGACAGTTTTTACAATGAGCAGTTCTTC.

This clonotype was recorded a few times. The CDR3 region has the DNA TGTGCCAGCAGTTACCAAGGTCAAACCGGGGAGCTGTTTTTT. Translated: CASSYQGQTGELFF. The gene calls are TRBV6-1 and TRBJ2-2, with D uncertain. The CDR3 spans 14 residues. Germline V lookup: CDR1 MNHNS, CDR2 SASEGT. V was trimmed by 5 bases and J by 5 bases, leaving 12 bases between them.

Note on this clonotype: A read error is possible here, since a much larger clone lies one base away. V is TRBV12-3 or TRBV12-4 and J is TRBJ1-2; D not certain. Trimming shortened V by 6 bases and J by 4 bases, and 12 bases separated the two germline ends. The CDR3 sequence is 13 residues long. The CDR3 bases are TGTGCCAGCAGCCTGGGGTACAGCTATGGCTACACCTTC. This translates into CASSLGYSYGYTF.

As concerns this clonotype: A read error may produce the germline difference seen at one junction end. The chain couples TRBV29-1 to TRBJ2-7, with TRBD1 as a possible D gene (6 bases). The germline V gene has CDR1 SQVTM and CDR2 ANQGSEA. This CDR3 is built from 13 residues. In DNA form, the CDR3 reads TGCAGCGCCCGGGACAAGGGAGCCTACGAGCAATACTTC. It encodes CSARDKGAYEQYF.

Points on this clonotype: Germline is not matched at one junction end, which may reflect a read error. This chain joins TRBV30 and TRBJ2-7; TRBD1 matches at 8 bases. Per the germline V gene, CDR1 is GTSNPN and CDR2 is SVGIG (reference sequence). The CDR3 totals 14 residues. The CDR3 DNA follows: TGTGCCTGGAGTACTGGACAGGGATCCTGCGAGCAGTACTTC. Residues: CAWSTGQGSCEQYF.

The gene calls are TRBV7-4 and TRBJ2-3; D may be TRBD2 (5 bases). Germline-derived CDR1 and CDR2 are SGHVT and SQSDAQ. The CDR3 is 16 residues long. V was shortened by 5 bases and J by 5 bases, with 20 bases between the two germline ends. CDR3 residues: CASSTGGCHSGDTQYF. The CDR3 DNA reads as TGTGCCAGCAGCACCGGCGGCTGCCACAGCGGAGATACGCAGTATTTT.

In this sample, this clonotype turned up a few times. The rearrangement uses TRBV4-3 and TRBJ2-3; tentatively, D is TRBD2 (5 bases). The CDR3 consists of 15 residues. V lost 0 bases, J lost 1 base, and 8 bases lay in between. From germline, CDR1 is LGHNA and CDR2 YSLEER. The CDR3 region is CASSQDERRTDTQYF. Here the CDR3 DNA reads TGCGCCAGCAGCCAAGACGAGCGGCGCACAGATACGCAGTATTTT.